A selection of T cell receptor beta chains follows, all from one sample in a study of blood T cell repertoires in COVID-19. TCRdb keeps only in-frame clones here, not all; method: immunoSEQ multiplex PCR. Of 200,000 to 250,000 clones listed, around 85% are singletons. The sequencing sample was made of peripheral blood. The origin of the receptors is a woman in her 70s with COVID-19, enrolled during active disease. Both conserved end residues are part of each CDR3. D genes are given only for firm matches. Some rows have no size entry. The others give once, few or many, or a class for an expanded clone.

>TRBD1|TRBV6-2/TRBV6-3|NA|14|TRBJ1-5
TGTGCCAGCAGTTATGATGAACAGGGGAAGGGCCAGCATTTT
CASSYDEQGKGQHF
>NA|TRBV6-5|NA|15|TRBJ1-3
TGTGCCAGCAGTCTCCGACACGACTCTGGAAACACCATATATTTT
CASSLRHDSGNTIYF
>NA|TRBV19|once|17|TRBJ2-3
TGTGCCAGTAGTATTTTGGGAGGGGGAGATACCACAGATACGCAGTATTTT
CASSILGGGDTTDTQYF
>NA|TRBV11-1|NA|14|TRBJ1-1
TGTGCCAGCAGCTTAATGGGCGCGAACACTGAAGCTTTCTTT
CASSLMGANTEAFF
>NA|TRBV5-1|NA|11|TRBJ2-1
TGCGCCAGCAGCTCCGAGAATGAGCAGTTCTTC
CASSSENEQFF
>TRBD1|TRBV19|once|15|TRBJ2-7
TGTGCCAGTAGTATTGAGAGACAGGGTACCTACGAGCAGTACTTC
CASSIERQGTYEQYF
>NA|TRBV27|NA|12|TRBJ1-6
TGTGCCAGCAGTCTTAATTATTCACCCCTCCACTTT
CASSLNYSPLHF
>NA|TRBV19|few|17|TRBJ1-1
TGTGCCAGTACCGTAGGGGGGGACCCGCGGAGTAACACTGAAGCTTTCTTT
CASTVGGDPRSNTEAFF
>NA|TRBV7-3|once|15|TRBJ1-5
TGTGCCAGCAGCTTAATGGGGGGGAACAATCAGCCCCAGCATTTT
CASSLMGGNNQPQHF
>NA|TRBV11-3|NA|14|TRBJ1-1
TGTGCCAGCAGCTTAGGCCCCAGGAACACTGAAGCTTTCTTT
CASSLGPRNTEAFF